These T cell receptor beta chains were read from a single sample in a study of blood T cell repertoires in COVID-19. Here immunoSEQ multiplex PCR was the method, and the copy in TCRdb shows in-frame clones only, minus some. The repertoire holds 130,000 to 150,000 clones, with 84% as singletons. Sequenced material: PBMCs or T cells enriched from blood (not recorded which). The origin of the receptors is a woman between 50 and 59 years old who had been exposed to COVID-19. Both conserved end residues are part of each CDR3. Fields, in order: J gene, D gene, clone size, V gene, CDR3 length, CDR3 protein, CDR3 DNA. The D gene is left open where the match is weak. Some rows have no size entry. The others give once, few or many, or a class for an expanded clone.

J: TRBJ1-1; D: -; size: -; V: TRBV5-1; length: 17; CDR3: CASSFNVGDIGHTEAFF; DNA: TGCGCCAGCAGCTTTAATGTGGGAGACATTGGGCACACTGAAGCTTTCTTT
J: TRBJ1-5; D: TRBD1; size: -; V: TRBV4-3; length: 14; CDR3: CASSQDRVNQPQHF; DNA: TGCGCCAGCAGCCAGGACAGGGTCAATCAGCCCCAGCATTTT
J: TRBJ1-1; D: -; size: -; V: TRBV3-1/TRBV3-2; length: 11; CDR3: CASSRGPEAFF; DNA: TGTGCCAGCAGCCGGGGGCCTGAAGCTTTCTTT
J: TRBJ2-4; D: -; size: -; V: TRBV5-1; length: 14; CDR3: CASRQDLAKNIQYF; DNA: TGCGCCAGCAGACAGGACCTAGCCAAAAACATTCAGTACTTC
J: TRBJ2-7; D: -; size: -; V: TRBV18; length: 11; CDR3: CASQGHYEQYF; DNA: TGTGCCAGCCAGGGACACTACGAGCAGTACTTC
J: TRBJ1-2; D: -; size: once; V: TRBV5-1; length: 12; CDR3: CASSSTLDGYTF; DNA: TGCGCCAGCAGCTCGACATTGGATGGCTACACCTTC
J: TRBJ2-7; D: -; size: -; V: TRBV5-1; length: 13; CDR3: CASSSGESYEQYF; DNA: TGCGCCAGCAGCTCGGGGGAGTCCTACGAGCAGTACTTC
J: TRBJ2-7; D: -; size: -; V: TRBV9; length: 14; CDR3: CASSPRGNKNEQYF; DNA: TGTGCCAGCAGCCCCCGGGGGAACAAGAACGAGCAGTACTTC
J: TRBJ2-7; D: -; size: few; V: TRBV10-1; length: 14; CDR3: CARPGQGLTYEQYF; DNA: TGCGCCAGGCCTGGACAGGGACTAACCTACGAGCAGTACTTC
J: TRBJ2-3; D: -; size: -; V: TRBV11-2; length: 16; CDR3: CASNLQGGRSTDTQYF; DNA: TGTGCCAGCAACCTCCAGGGGGGCCGGAGCACAGATACGCAGTATTTT
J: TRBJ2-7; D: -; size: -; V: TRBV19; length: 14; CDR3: CASSWQGGAYEQYF; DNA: TGTGCCAGTAGTTGGCAGGGGGGTGCCTACGAGCAGTACTTC
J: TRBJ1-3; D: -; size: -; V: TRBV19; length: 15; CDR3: CASSIPRGSGNTIYF; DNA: TGTGCCAGTAGTATCCCCAGGGGTTCTGGAAACACCATATATTTT
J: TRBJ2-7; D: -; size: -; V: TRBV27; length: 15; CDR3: CASSPRRPEGYEQYF; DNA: TGTGCCAGCAGTCCCCGGCGACCCGAGGGCTACGAGCAGTACTTC
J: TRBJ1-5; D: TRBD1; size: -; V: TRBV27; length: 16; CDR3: CASSSFTGANNQPQHF; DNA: TGTGCCAGCAGTTCGTTCACAGGGGCTAACAATCAGCCCCAGCATTTT
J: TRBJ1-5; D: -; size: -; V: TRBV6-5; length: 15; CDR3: CASSAGAPSNQPQHF; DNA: TGTGCCAGCAGCGCGGGGGCGCCGAGCAATCAGCCCCAGCATTTT
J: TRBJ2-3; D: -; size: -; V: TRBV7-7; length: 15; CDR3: CASSLAPGATDTQYF; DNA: TGTGCCAGCAGCTTAGCGCCGGGAGCCACAGATACGCAGTATTTT
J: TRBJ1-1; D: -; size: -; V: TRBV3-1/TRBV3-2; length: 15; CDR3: CASSVGALMNTEAFF; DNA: TGTGCCAGCAGCGTGGGGGCTCTCATGAACACTGAAGCTTTCTTT
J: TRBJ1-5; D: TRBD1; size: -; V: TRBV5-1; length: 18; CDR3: CASSVGTGGQYSNQPQHF; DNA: TGCGCCAGCAGCGTTGGGACAGGGGGCCAATATAGCAATCAGCCCCAGCATTTT
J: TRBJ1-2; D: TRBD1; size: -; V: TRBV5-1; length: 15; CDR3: CASSPPDRGFYGYTF; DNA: TGCGCCAGCAGCCCGCCTGACAGGGGGTTCTATGGCTACACCTTC
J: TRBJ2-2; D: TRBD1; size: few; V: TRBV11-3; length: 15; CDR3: CASSLAQGVTGELFF; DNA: TGTGCCAGCAGCTTAGCACAGGGGGTCACCGGGGAGCTGTTTTTT
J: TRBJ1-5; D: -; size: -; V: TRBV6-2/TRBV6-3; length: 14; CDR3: CASSFGRNNQPQHF; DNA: TGTGCCAGCAGTTTCGGCAGGAACAATCAGCCCCAGCATTTT
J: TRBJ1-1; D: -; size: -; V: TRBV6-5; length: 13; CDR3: CASSFQWNTEAFF; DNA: TGTGCCAGCAGTTTCCAGTGGAACACTGAAGCTTTCTTT
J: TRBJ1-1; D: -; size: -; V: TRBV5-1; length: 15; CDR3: CASSWGSAGNTEAFF; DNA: TGCGCCAGCAGCTGGGGCTCTGCAGGGAACACTGAAGCTTTCTTT
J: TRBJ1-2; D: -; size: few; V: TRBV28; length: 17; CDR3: CASSLGPPTGTAYGYTF; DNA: TGTGCCAGCAGTTTAGGGCCCCCGACAGGCACTGCATATGGCTACACCTTC
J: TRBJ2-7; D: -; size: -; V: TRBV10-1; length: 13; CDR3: CASSYQGSYEQYF; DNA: TGCGCCAGCAGCTACCAGGGCTCCTACGAGCAGTACTTC
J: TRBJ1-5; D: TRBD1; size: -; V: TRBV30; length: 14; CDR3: CAWRTGGPNQPQHF; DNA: TGTGCCTGGAGGACAGGGGGTCCCAATCAGCCCCAGCATTTT